This T cell receptor beta chain was sequenced during a study of control samples from healthy donors and cancer patients (dated by TCRdb to 2018 to 2020). The CDR1 and CDR2 encoded by the germline V gene (reference sequence) are LNHDA and SQIVND. Trimmed from V: 5 bases; trimmed from J: 7 bases; junction bases lacking a gene match: 5. The CDR3, cysteine through phenylalanine, is 13 amino acids long. Only the CDR3 DNA stays, 39 bases, in frame from base 1. This clone was seen a handful of times. This receptor's antigen is unknown. Nothing much larger sits one base from this clone, and base qualities are not available. The library was made by the immunoSEQ multiplex PCR assay. TCRdb took this table from immuneACCESS and kept in-frame rearrangements with V and J called. Such tables lack part of the clones; where checked against another copy, unresolved V genes explain under half of the gap, and the rest is unexplained. Within this sample are about 86,000 clones, with over 90% of them counted one time only. In total, the top ten clones hold about 1.5% of the sample.

The chain joins TRBV19 to TRBJ2-5, with 9 bases aligning to TRBD1. The sequencing sample was made of blood. This receptor was identified in a woman aged 30 to 39 in good health. The CDR3 reads as follows: CASSDQDRGTQYF. The bases read TGTGCCAGTAGTGACCAGGACAGGGGGACCCAGTACTTC.